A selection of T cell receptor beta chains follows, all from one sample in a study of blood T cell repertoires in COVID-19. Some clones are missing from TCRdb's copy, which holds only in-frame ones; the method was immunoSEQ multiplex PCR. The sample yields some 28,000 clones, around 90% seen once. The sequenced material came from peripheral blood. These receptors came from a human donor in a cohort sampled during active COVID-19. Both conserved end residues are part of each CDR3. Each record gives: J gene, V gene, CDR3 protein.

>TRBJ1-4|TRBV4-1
CASSQDGTGVRKLFF
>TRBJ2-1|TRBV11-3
CASSSIAGEQFF
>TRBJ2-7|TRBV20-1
CSAWDRVEQYF
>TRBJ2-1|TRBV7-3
CASSTGQNNEQFF
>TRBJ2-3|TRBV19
CASSQQEGTTQYF
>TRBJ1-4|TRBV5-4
CASSSYTTGSNEKLFF
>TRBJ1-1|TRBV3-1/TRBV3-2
CASSSSPAGDTEAFF
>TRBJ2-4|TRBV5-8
CASGTPSGGSNIQYF
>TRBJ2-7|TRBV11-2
CASSLDHGGYDEQYF
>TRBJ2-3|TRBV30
CAWTRLAGGRDTQYF
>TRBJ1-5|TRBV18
CASSPTSDQPQHF
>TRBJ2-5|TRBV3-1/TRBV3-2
CASSQSSGEETQYF
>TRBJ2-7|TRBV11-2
CASSSLRTGYEQYF
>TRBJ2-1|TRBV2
CASSVGPSNEQFF
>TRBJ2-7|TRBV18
CASSRTGIYEQYF
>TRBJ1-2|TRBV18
CASSTGTGGGYTF
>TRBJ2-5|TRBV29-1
CSVVLRDTQYF
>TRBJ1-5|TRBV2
CASSEVRSPGQPQHF
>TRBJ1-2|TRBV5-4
CAYSTRALNYGYTF
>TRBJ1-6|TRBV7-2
CASSSTRRGWPLHF
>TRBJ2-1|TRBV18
CASTTAGGPYNEQFF
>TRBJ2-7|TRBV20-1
CSASLSSGGLEQYF
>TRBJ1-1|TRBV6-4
CASNPGQGIPLSMNTEAFF
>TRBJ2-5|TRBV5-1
CASSLNSETQYF
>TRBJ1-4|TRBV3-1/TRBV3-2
CASSQVGVKLFF
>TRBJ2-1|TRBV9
CASASGNINNEQFF
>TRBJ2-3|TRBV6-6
CASNLGGANGDTQYF
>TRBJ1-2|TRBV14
CASSPLIGGNYGYTF
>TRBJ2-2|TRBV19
CARPATGKYQANTGELFF
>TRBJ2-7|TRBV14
CASSQRTGEGYEQYF
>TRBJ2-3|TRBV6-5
CARRLPSGTDTQYF
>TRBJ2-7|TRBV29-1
CSVVISGDEQYF
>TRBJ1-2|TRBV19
CASSILGQGMVGYTF
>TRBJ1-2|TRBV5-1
CASSLDTYYGYTF
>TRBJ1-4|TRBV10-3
CAISESRGNEKLFF
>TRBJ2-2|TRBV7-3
CASSPGLAGELFF
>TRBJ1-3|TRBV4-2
CASSQVQGAGNTIYF
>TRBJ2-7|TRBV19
CASSGGQLANYEQYF
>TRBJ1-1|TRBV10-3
CAISEGGGAFF
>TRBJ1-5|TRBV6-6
CASSLIQAGNQPQHF
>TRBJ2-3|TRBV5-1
CASRKRTSGVSKGDTDTQYF
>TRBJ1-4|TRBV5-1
CASSPQPQGSNEKLFF
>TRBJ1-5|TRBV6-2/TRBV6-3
CASSSNRGGNQPQHF
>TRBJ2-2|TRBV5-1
CASSGSGDSGELFF
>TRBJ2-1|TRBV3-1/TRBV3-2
CASSPGGGSSYNEQFF
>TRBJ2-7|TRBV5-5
CASSLEQTYEQYF
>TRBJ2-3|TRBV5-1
CASSLSISTDTQYF
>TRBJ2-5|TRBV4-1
CASSQAPPTTSEETQYF
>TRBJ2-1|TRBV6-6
CASSYQESYNEQFF
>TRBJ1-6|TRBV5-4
CASSFETGDSPLHF
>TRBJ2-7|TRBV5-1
CASSLEPLGQGGYEQYF
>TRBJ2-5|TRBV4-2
CASSHRQEQETQYF
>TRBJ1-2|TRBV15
CATSRGGEGAIYGYTF
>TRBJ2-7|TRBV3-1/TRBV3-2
CASSQDQASREQYF
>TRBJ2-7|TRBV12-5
CASGPAQTGDREQYF
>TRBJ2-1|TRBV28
CASPGADDSYNEQFF
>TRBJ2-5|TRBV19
CASSTRGPRETQYF
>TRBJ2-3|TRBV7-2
CASSLAPRGAPDTQYF
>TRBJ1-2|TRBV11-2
CASRYLSGQHYGYTF